These 19 T cell receptor beta chains originate from one sample sequenced in a study of T cells in Graves' hyperthyroidism and ophthalmopathy. Amplification of TCR beta CDR3 regions used RNA as the template. HTBI primers were the set used in a first-round RT-PCR of the TCR CDR3. Via MiXCR, TCRdb re-called the multiplex PCR reads, giving one row per CDR3 protein. The sample carries under 350,000 distinct CDR3 sequences, 15% to 20% recorded once. The source material was blood. These receptors were taken from a woman aged 55-70 years with Graves' ophthalmopathy.

Turning to this clonotype: A read error may explain this, as a much larger clone is one base away. The V call is TRBV7-2, the J call TRBJ2-7; 8 bases are shared with TRBD2. The V segment lost 3 bases and the J segment 9 bases; nucleotides outside the gene matches: 7. Germline loops: CDR1 SGHTA, CDR2 FQGNSA. CDR3 length: 13 amino acids. The CDR3 DNA is TGTGCCAGCAGCTTCGGACGGGGGGGGGGGCAGTACTTC. Translating it yields CASSFGRGGGQYF.

This clonotype was found many times. The junction departs from the called germline gene at one end, perhaps through a read error. V usage is TRBV15 and J usage is TRBJ2-1; D remains unclear. CDR1 is LNHNV and CDR2 is YYDKDF in the germline V gene (reference sequence). The CDR3 is made up of 12 amino acids. This chain's CDR3 is CATSRIYDEQFF. The CDR3 nucleotides are TGTGCCACCAGCAGAATCTACGATGAGCAGTTCTTC.

This clonotype showed up many times. This rearrangement joins TRBV12-3 or TRBV12-4 to TRBJ2-2, with D possibly matching TRBD1 (5 bases). This CDR3 spans 15 amino acids. V gave up 3 bases and J gave up 4 bases, with 12 bases separating them. CDR3 in DNA: TGTGCCAGCAGTTTCGTCAGGGTGACCACCGGGGAGCTGTTTTTT. This sequence encodes CASSFVRVTTGELFF.

This sequence joins TRBV15 and TRBJ2-1; 8 bases agree with TRBD1. The CDR3 runs 14 residues. CDR1 is LNHNV, CDR2 YYDKDF, per germline (reference sequence). The trim removed 4 bases at V and 10 bases at J, leaving 9 bases unmatched. CDR3 sequence: CATSMRTGQGEQFF. The CDR3 bases are TGTGCCACCAGCATGCGGACAGGGCAAGGCGAGCAGTTCTTC.

This clonotype was seen only a few times. The chain recombines TRBV11-2 with TRBJ1-5; no firm D call. This CDR3 spans 13 amino acids. V was trimmed by 3 bases and J by 5 bases, leaving 8 bases between them. CDR1 and CDR2 from the germline V gene are SGHAT and FQNNGV. In DNA form, the CDR3 reads TGTGCCAGCAGCTTCACAACGTATCAGCCCCAGCATTTT. Translating it yields CASSFTTYQPQHF. Full variable domain (missing parts from reference TRBV11-2 and TRBJ1-5): EAGVAQSPRYKIIEKRQSVAFWCNPISGHATLYWYQQILGQGPKLLIQFQNNGVVDDSQLPKDRFSAERLKGVDSTLKIQPAKLEDSAVYLCASSFTTYQPQHFGDGTRLSIL.

In its sample, this clonotype was seen many times. The rearrangement links TRBV20-1 to TRBJ2-1; D perhaps matches TRBD2 (7 bases). Trimming took off 6 bases at V and 2 bases at J, with 20 bases between the two ends. The germline V gene has CDR1 DFQATT and CDR2 SNEGSKA (reference sequence). The CDR3 covers 16 residues. The CDR3: CSADPAGGPTYNEQFF. CDR3 bases: TGCAGTGCAGACCCTGCCGGGGGGCCTACCTACAATGAGCAGTTCTTC.

This clonotype came up many times. The rearrangement uses TRBV14 and TRBJ2-7, with D tentatively TRBD1 (6 bases). V lost 0 bases and J lost 5, with 20 bases in between. Looked up from germline, CDR1 is SGHDN and CDR2 is FVKESK. The CDR3 sequence is 17 residues long. For the CDR3, the DNA is TGTGCCAGCAGCCAAGAAGGGACAACCACCTCCCGCAACGAGCAGTACTTC. Its translation is CASSQEGTTTSRNEQYF.

This clonotype was counted many times. CDR3 DNA sequence: TGTGCCAGCTCACCAAATAGCGGGAGCCAAGAGACCCAGTACTTC. This gives the protein CASSPNSGSQETQYF. V usage is TRBV18 and J usage is TRBJ2-5; 9 positions match TRBD2. The V gene end was trimmed by 2 bases and the J gene end by 1 base; junction bases not matched to a gene: 2. The CDR3 loop spans 15 amino acids. Germline lookup yields CDR1 KGHSH and CDR2 LQKENI. The full variable domain, with the rest looked up from reference TRBV18 and TRBJ2-5, is NAGVMQNPRHLVRRRGQEARLRCSPMKGHSHVYWYRQLPEEGLKFMVYLQKENIIDESGMPKERFSAEFPKEGPSILRIQQVVRGDSAAYFCASSPNSGSQETQYFGPGTRLLVL.

This clonotype showed up many times. The V and J genes are TRBV20-1 and TRBJ2-3; 11 bases fit TRBD2. The CDR3 runs 14 residues. V was pared by 6 bases and J by 3 bases, with 5 bases of the junction left unmatched. Germline V CDR1 and CDR2: DFQATT, SNEGSKA (reference sequence). CDR3 DNA: TGCAGTGCCCCCGTAGCGGGGGGGACAGATACGCAGTATTTT. Residues: CSAPVAGGTDTQYF.

This clonotype appeared a few times. The chain has TRBV15 and TRBJ2-1; 8 bases map to TRBD2. The J segment lost 5 bases and the V segment lost 1 base, leaving 4 bases of the junction unmatched. The CDR3 is 15 residues long. The germline CDR1 and CDR2 sequences are LNHNV and YYDKDF (reference sequence). The CDR3 DNA sequence: TGTGCCACCAGCAGAGTGGGGACTAGAGACAATGAGCAGTTCTTC. This encodes CATSRVGTRDNEQFF.

There are many counts of this clonotype. The CDR3 sequence: CASRPPRTGTDYGYTF. In DNA form, the CDR3 reads TGTGCCAGCAGACCCCCGAGAACAGGGACCGACTATGGCTACACCTTC. The chain links TRBV7-9 to TRBJ1-2; D might be TRBD1 (6 bases). V shed 6 bases and J shed 3 bases, with 20 bases lying between them. CDR3 size: 16 residues. Germline values: CDR1 SEHNR, CDR2 FQNEAQ (reference sequence).

The sample holds many counts of this clonotype. The rearrangement links TRBV18 to TRBJ1-4; D possibly corresponds to TRBD1 (5 bases). Germline CDR1 reads KGHSH; CDR2 reads LQKENI. Deletions cut 6 bases from V and 7 bases from J, with 18 bases between. The CDR3 contains 15 residues. The CDR3 nucleotides are TGTGCCAGCTCGCGCCAGGGCGCAGGAGGTGAAAAACTGTTTTTT. Protein sequence: CASSRQGAGGEKLFF.

This clonotype has just a few counts. This chain links TRBV5-6 with TRBJ1-5, with 8 nucleotides matching TRBD1. The germline V gene encodes CDR1 SGHDT and CDR2 YYEEEE. The CDR3 consists of 17 residues. V dropped 4 bases and J dropped 4; count of bases not matched to a gene: 13. CDR3 protein: CASSIGQGLIRNQPQHF. The CDR3 region has the DNA TGTGCCAGCAGCATCGGACAGGGTCTTATCCGGAATCAGCCCCAGCATTTT.

Many counts were recorded for this clonotype. This rearrangement joins TRBV6-2 or TRBV6-3 to TRBJ2-5; no clear D gene. The CDR3 is 12 amino acids. Trimming pared 6 bases from V and 1 base from J, leaving 6 bases between. Germline assignment: CDR1 MNHEY and CDR2 SVGEGT. The DNA for the CDR3 is TGTGCCAGCAGACAGACCCAAGAGACCCAGTACTTC. This translates into CASRQTQETQYF.

This clonotype was seen many times. V is TRBV5-1 and J is TRBJ2-1, with D maybe TRBD2 (5 bases). The CDR3 is 15 amino acids. V dropped 1 base and J dropped 8 bases, with 16 bases sitting between them. Germline values: CDR1 SGHRS, CDR2 YFSETQ. This CDR3 reads CASSLSRAAGDEQFF. Here the CDR3 DNA reads TGCGCCAGCAGCTTGTCCCGGGCAGCCGGGGATGAGCAGTTCTTC.

This clonotype was counted ten times or more. The chain combines TRBV5-1 with TRBJ2-7; D might be TRBD2 (5 bases). The germline V gene has CDR1 SGHRS and CDR2 YFSETQ. Deletions cut 7 bases from V and 3 bases from J, with 14 bases between. The CDR3 totals 13 residues. This chain's CDR3 is CASGGPPNYEQYF. CDR3 nucleotide sequence: TGCGCCAGCGGCGGGCCCCCTAACTACGAGCAGTACTTC.

This clonotype has at least ten counts. V gene TRBV9 combines with J gene TRBJ1-1; D might be TRBD1 (6 bases). The V end was cut by 4 bases, the J end by 1 base, with 11 bases between. CDR1 and CDR2 from the germline V gene are SGDLS and YYNGEE. The CDR3 is 14 residues long. CDR3 region: CASSITGWNTEAFF. As DNA, the CDR3 is TGTGCCAGCAGCATCACAGGGTGGAACACTGAAGCTTTCTTT.

This clonotype has at least ten counts. The rearrangement links TRBV6-1 to TRBJ2-1; TRBD1 matches at 11 bases. The CDR3 is made up of 14 amino acids. The V gene end was trimmed by 5 bases and the J gene end by 10 bases; junction bases not matched to a gene: 7. Germline CDR1 and CDR2: MNHNS and SASEGT. The CDR3 DNA is TGTGCCAGCAGTCCCGGGACAGGGGGGGGGGAGCAGTTCTTC. It codes for CASSPGTGGGEQFF.

This clonotype appeared many times. The chain links TRBV28 to TRBJ2-5; 8 bases match TRBD1. This CDR3 comprises 16 residues. With 2 bases clipped from V and 3 bases from J, the junction kept 8 bases outside the gene matches. Germline V gene lookup returns CDR1 MDHEN and CDR2 SYDVKM. CDR3 sequence: CASSLGGQGHKETQYF. Written as DNA, the CDR3 is TGTGCCAGCAGTTTAGGTGGACAGGGACACAAAGAGACCCAGTACTTC.